This is a list of T cell receptor beta chains from one sample in a study of OX40 agonist ivuxolimab in advanced cancers. The table came from immunoSEQ multiplex PCR; TCRdb's copy has only in-frame clones and leaves some out. The sample has under 75,000 clones, approximately 91% seen once; the top ten hold around 25%. Material: CD4+ or CD8+ T cells sorted from blood, obtained in a trial of the OX40 agonist ivuxolimab. Every receptor here comes from an adult with an advanced solid tumor such as melanoma, head and neck, liver or kidney cancer. Both conserved end residues are part of each CDR3. D genes are given only for firm matches. Size tells how often a clone was seen (once, few, many) or the class of an expanded clone, and some rows leave it out.

TRBV2	TRBD1	TRBJ1-1	.	TGTGCCAGCGGGGACAGGGGGTTGAACACTGAAGCTTTCTTT	CASGDRGLNTEAFF
TRBV28	.	TRBJ2-7	.	TGTGCCAGCAGTTTAGGGGCTGGGAAATACGAGCAGTACTTC	CASSLGAGKYEQYF
TRBV28	.	TRBJ1-3	.	TGTGCCAGCAGTTTGAATTTGAATTCTGGAAACACCATATATTTT	CASSLNLNSGNTIYF
TRBV5-4	.	TRBJ2-5	.	TGTGCCAGCACCTTCCCCGGGGGTTCGGAAGAGACCCAGTACTTC	CASTFPGGSEETQYF
TRBV11-2	TRBD1	TRBJ2-3	.	TGTGCCAGCAGCATGACAACAGGGGCGGGAGATACGCAGTATTTT	CASSMTTGAGDTQYF
TRBV10-1	.	TRBJ1-1	.	TGCGCCAGCAGAGCGGGGCCGAACACTGAAGCTTTCTTT	CASRAGPNTEAFF
TRBV27	.	TRBJ2-1	.	TGTGCCAGCAGCAGCCCCGAAGACTACAACAATGAGCAGTTCTTC	CASSSPEDYNNEQFF
TRBV12-5	.	TRBJ1-5	.	TGTGCTAGTGGTTTATCTCAGCCCCAGCATTTT	CASGLSQPQHF
TRBV7-2	.	TRBJ2-7	.	TGTGCCAGCAGCAACGACAGGCCCCTTTCCTCCTACGAGCAGTACTTC	CASSNDRPLSSYEQYF
TRBV5-4	.	TRBJ1-1	.	TGTGCCAGCAGCTTGGAAGTATTGAACACTGAAGCTTTCTTT	CASSLEVLNTEAFF
TRBV28	TRBD1	TRBJ1-2	.	TGTGCCAGCAGTTTTTGGGACAGGGGAGATAACTATGGCTACACCTTC	CASSFWDRGDNYGYTF
TRBV9	.	TRBJ2-7	.	TGTGCCAGCAGCTCTGGCTACGAGCAGTACTTC	CASSSGYEQYF
TRBV4-1	.	TRBJ2-7	.	TGCGCCAGCACCCAGGCCCCCAACGGGGCCTACGAGCAGTACTTC	CASTQAPNGAYEQYF
TRBV11-2	.	TRBJ1-4	.	TGTGCCAGCAGCTCACCTTTCGGGGCCCCCGGACTCAATGAAAAACTGTTTTTT	CASSSPFGAPGLNEKLFF
TRBV7-3	TRBD2	TRBJ2-1	.	TGTGCCAGCAGCTTAACGACTAGCGGGGGCGAGCAGTTCTTC	CASSLTTSGGEQFF
TRBV15	TRBD2	TRBJ2-1	.	TGTGCCACCAGCACCACTAGCGGGATCGTCAATGAGCAGTTCTTC	CATSTTSGIVNEQFF
TRBV11-2	TRBD1	TRBJ1-1	.	TGTGCCAGCAGCTTGGCGAACAGGGGGCTTGCCACTGAAGCTTTCTTT	CASSLANRGLATEAFF
TRBV27	.	TRBJ2-7	.	TGTGCCAGCAGTTTATCGACAGCCTACCTCTACGAGCAGTACTTC	CASSLSTAYLYEQYF
TRBV30	.	TRBJ2-7	once	TGTGCCTGGAGTGTGGGGGTCGGGATCTACTACGAGCAGTACTTC	CAWSVGVGIYYEQYF
TRBV4-3	.	TRBJ1-4	.	TGCGCCAGCAGCCAAGATCCAGGAACCCCTAATGAAAAACTGTTTTTT	CASSQDPGTPNEKLFF
TRBV7-2	.	TRBJ1-4	.	TGTGCCAGTGGGGTGACACCTTCAACTAATGAAAAACTGTTTTTT	CASGVTPSTNEKLFF
TRBV19	TRBD2	TRBJ2-1	.	TGTGCCAGTAGTGGACCGTTAGCGGGAGCCTACTACAATGAGCAGTTCTTC	CASSGPLAGAYYNEQFF
TRBV30	.	TRBJ2-7	.	TGTGCCGCGGAGGGGAACGAGCAGTACTTC	CAAEGNEQYF
TRBV19	TRBD2	TRBJ2-4	.	TGTGCCAGTAGTATAATTCTAGCGGGATGGGGAAACATTCAGTACTTC	CASSIILAGWGNIQYF
TRBV27	TRBD2	TRBJ2-7	.	TGTGCCAGCAGGCGCGGCGGGAGATCCTACGAGCAGTACTTC	CASRRGGRSYEQYF
TRBV5-4	TRBD2	TRBJ2-7	.	TGTGCCAGCAGCTCCGGGGGACTAGCAGACGAGCAGTACTTC	CASSSGGLADEQYF
TRBV5-1	.	TRBJ2-6	.	TGCGCCAGCAGCGGCGGCCCGGGTGGCCTTCTTTACTCTGGGGCCAACGTCCTGACTTTC	CASSGGPGGLLYSGANVLTF
TRBV27	.	TRBJ1-5	.	TGTGCCAGCAGTTTGAGCGTCGGGCAGCCCCAGCATTTT	CASSLSVGQPQHF
TRBV7-9	.	TRBJ2-2	.	TGTGCCAGCAGCTTAGTTGATTGGGGCACCGGGGAGCTGTTTTTT	CASSLVDWGTGELFF
TRBV18	.	TRBJ2-7	.	TGTGCCAGCTCACCTTACAGAATCTACGAGCAGTACTTC	CASSPYRIYEQYF
TRBV2	TRBD2	TRBJ2-2	.	TGTGCCAGCCGTAGCGGGGGCGGGGAGCTGTTTTTT	CASRSGGGELFF
TRBV19	.	TRBJ1-4	few	TGTGCCAGTAGTGGCAACACCTGGGGATCTGAAAAACTGTTTTTT	CASSGNTWGSEKLFF
TRBV27	.	TRBJ1-3	.	TGTGCCAGCATGAGGGGATCCTCTGGAAACACCATATATTTT	CASMRGSSGNTIYF
TRBV30	.	TRBJ2-5	.	TGTGCCTGGAGTTACCGACAAGTGAAAGAGACCCAGTACTTC	CAWSYRQVKETQYF
TRBV27	TRBD1	TRBJ1-1	.	TGTGCCAGCAGGACAGGGCTTTTGAACACTGAAGCTTTCTTT	CASRTGLLNTEAFF
TRBV6-5	.	TRBJ2-5	.	TGTGCCAGCAGTTACGGGTCCTCAGAGACCCAGTACTTC	CASSYGSSETQYF
TRBV9	TRBD2	TRBJ2-1	.	TGTGCCAGCAGCTCTAGCGGAGTAACCTACAATGAGCAGTTCTTC	CASSSSGVTYNEQFF
TRBV4-1	.	TRBJ2-5	few	TGCGCCAGCAGCCCCCTGGGGGTCCAAGAGACCCAGTACTTC	CASSPLGVQETQYF
TRBV5-1	.	TRBJ2-5	.	TGCGCCAGCAGCTTTGATCCCTCCGAGACCCAGTACTTC	CASSFDPSETQYF
TRBV25-1	.	TRBJ2-3	.	TGTGCCAGCAGTGGGGGGTTACTCGACACAGATACGCAGTATTTT	CASSGGLLDTDTQYF
TRBV4-1	.	TRBJ2-7	.	TGCGCCAGCAGCCGTCCTAACGACTACGAGCAGTACTTC	CASSRPNDYEQYF
TRBV19	.	TRBJ2-1	.	TGTGCCAGTAGTATAGTTCACAGCAATGAGCAGTTCTTC	CASSIVHSNEQFF
TRBV7-9	.	TRBJ1-5	.	TGTGCCAGCAGCTTAGATCGCAGGGATGTCGATCAGCCCCAGCATTTT	CASSLDRRDVDQPQHF
TRBV27	TRBD2	TRBJ2-1	.	TGTGCCAGCAGTCCATTAAGTAGCGGGAGGGCCAATGAGCAGTTCTTC	CASSPLSSGRANEQFF
TRBV27	.	TRBJ2-3	.	TGTGCCAGCAAAAAGACTACGCCTAGGAGCACAGATACGCAGTATTTT	CASKKTTPRSTDTQYF
TRBV4-1	TRBD2	TRBJ2-1	.	TGCGCCAGCAGCCAAGATCATGGACTAGCGGTCTACAATGAGCAGTTCTTC	CASSQDHGLAVYNEQFF
TRBV4-3	TRBD1	TRBJ1-3	.	TGCGCCAGCAGCCAAGGAGTGGGACAGTTAGGATTCTCTGGAAACACCATATATTTT	CASSQGVGQLGFSGNTIYF
TRBV7-3	.	TRBJ2-1	.	TGTGCCAGCAGCCCTGTACCGGGCCGGCTTAACCATGAGCAGTTCTTC	CASSPVPGRLNHEQFF
TRBV9	TRBD1	TRBJ1-1	.	TGTGCCAGCAGCCCGCAGGGGGCGTGGAACACTGAAGCTTTCTTT	CASSPQGAWNTEAFF
TRBV9	.	TRBJ2-7	.	TGTGCCAGCAGCGTAGGACAGAGGTACGAGCAGTACTTC	CASSVGQRYEQYF
TRBV20-1	.	TRBJ2-7	.	TGCAGTGCTAGAGATGACTACGAGCAGTACTTC	CSARDDYEQYF
TRBV7-9	.	TRBJ2-3	.	TGTGCCAGCATTGGGGAGGACAGAGGGATGGATACGCAGTATTTT	CASIGEDRGMDTQYF